The 3 T cell receptor beta chains below come from one sample, sequenced in a study of T cell responses to AZD1222 COVID-19 vaccine. Measured with immunoSEQ multiplex PCR; TCRdb has only the in-frame clones, and not every one. The repertoire holds about 200,000 clones, with approximately 89% as singletons. The material sequenced was peripheral blood, taken 28 days after the second AZD1222 dose. The receptors derive from an adult who received the AZD1222 COVID-19 vaccine.

This sequence joins TRBV5-1 and TRBJ2-4; 10 bases map to TRBD2. V shed 1 base and J 8 bases; nucleotides not matched to a gene: 9. CDR3 length: 16 amino acids. Germline CDR1 and CDR2: SGHRS and YFSETQ. Written as DNA, the CDR3 is TGCGCCAGCAGCTTGACTAGCGGGGCCTACAGGGACATTCAGTACTTC. As protein: CASSLTSGAYRDIQYF.

The chain combines TRBV11-2 with TRBJ2-2; D not certain. V shed 5 bases and J shed 0 bases, with 16 bases lying between them. The CDR3 extends over 17 amino acids. Germline V lookup: CDR1 SGHAT, CDR2 FQNNGV. CDR3 bases: TGTGCCAGCAGCCTCCGGTTGAGGAAATCGAACACCGGGGAGCTGTTTTTT. Amino acids: CASSLRLRKSNTGELFF.

V and J are TRBV4-3 and TRBJ2-3; 9 positions agree with TRBD1. The V gene's germline CDR1 is LGHNA and CDR2 YSLEER. The CDR3 is 16 residues long. With 4 bases clipped from V and 4 bases from J, the junction kept 9 bases outside the gene matches. The DNA of the CDR3 is TGCGCCAGCAGCCTTAACCCGGGACAGGGTGCAGATACGCAGTATTTT. This sequence encodes CASSLNPGQGADTQYF.